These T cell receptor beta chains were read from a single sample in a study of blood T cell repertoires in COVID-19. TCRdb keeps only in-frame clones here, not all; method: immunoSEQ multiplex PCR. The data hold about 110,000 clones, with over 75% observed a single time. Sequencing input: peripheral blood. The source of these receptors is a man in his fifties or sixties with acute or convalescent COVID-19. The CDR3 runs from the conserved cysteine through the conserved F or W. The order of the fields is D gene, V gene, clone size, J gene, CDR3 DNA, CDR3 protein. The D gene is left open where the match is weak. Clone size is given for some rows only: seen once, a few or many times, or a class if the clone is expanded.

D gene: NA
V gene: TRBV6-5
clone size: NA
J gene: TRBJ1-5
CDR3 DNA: TGTGCCAGCAGAGCTGGACAGCATAGCAATCAGCCCCAGCATTTT
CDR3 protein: CASRAGQHSNQPQHF

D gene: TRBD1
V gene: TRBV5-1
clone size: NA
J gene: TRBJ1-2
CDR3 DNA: TGCGCCAGCAGCTTGGGACAGGGGGGTGGCTACACCTTC
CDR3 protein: CASSLGQGGGYTF

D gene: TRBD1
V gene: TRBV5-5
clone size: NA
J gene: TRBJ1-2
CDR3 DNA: TGTGCCAGCAGCTTGGAGTTCCTGGGACAGGGTGGGGATGGCTACACCTTC
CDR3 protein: CASSLEFLGQGGDGYTF

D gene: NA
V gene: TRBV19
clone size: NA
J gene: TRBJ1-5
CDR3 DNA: TGTGCCAGTAGTATAGCTTGGGCTAGCAATCAGCCCCAGCATTTT
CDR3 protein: CASSIAWASNQPQHF

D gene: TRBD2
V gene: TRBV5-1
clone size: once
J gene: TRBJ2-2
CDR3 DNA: TGCGCCAGCAGCTTTTCGACTAGCGGGGGCCCGAACACCGGGGAGCTGTTTTTT
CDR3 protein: CASSFSTSGGPNTGELFF

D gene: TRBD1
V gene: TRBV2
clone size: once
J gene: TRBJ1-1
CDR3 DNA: TGTGCCAGCAGTGCGGACAGGCTGAACACTGAAGCTTTCTTT
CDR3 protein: CASSADRLNTEAFF

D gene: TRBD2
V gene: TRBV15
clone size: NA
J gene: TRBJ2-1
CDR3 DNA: TGTGCCACCAGCAGAGAAATACTAGCGGGCGCTAATGAGCAGTTCTTC
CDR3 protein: CATSREILAGANEQFF

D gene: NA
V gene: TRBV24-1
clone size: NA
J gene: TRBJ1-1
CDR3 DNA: TGTGCCACCAGGGGCAGGGGCTACACTGAAGCTTTCTTT
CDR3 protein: CATRGRGYTEAFF

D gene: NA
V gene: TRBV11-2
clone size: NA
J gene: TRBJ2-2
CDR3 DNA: TGTGCCAGCAGCCCACGAGGCACTAATACCACCGGGGAGCTGTTTTTT
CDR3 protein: CASSPRGTNTTGELFF

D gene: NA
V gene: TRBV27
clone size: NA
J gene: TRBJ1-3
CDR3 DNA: TGTGCCAGCAGTCTCCGTAGAAACACCATATATTTT
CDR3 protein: CASSLRRNTIYF

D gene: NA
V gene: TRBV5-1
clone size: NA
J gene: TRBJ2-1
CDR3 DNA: TGCGCCAGCTCTCAAGAGGCAGCGTCGGACAATGAGCAGTTCTTC
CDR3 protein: CASSQEAASDNEQFF

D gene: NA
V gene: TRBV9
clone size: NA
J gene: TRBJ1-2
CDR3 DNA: TGTGCCAGCTTGAGTTCCGTTCTTGGCTACACCTTC
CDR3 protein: CASLSSVLGYTF

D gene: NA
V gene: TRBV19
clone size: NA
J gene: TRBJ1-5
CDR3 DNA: TGTGCCAGTAGTATCGGGAAGGGCAATCAGCCCCAGCATTTT
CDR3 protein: CASSIGKGNQPQHF

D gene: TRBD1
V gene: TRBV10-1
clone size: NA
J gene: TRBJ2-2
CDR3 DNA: TGCGCCAGAGAGGGGACAGGGATGTCCGGGGAGCTGTTTTTT
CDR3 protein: CAREGTGMSGELFF

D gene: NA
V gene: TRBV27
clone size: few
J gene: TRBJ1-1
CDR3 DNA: TGTGCCAGCAGTTCCACCCGACAAAGCCCATATGGGGCTTTCTTT
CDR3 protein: CASSSTRQSPYGAFF

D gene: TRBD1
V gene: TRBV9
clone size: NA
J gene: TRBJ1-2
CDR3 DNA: TGTGCCAGCAGCGACAGACAGGGGTTCTATGGCTACACCTTC
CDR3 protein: CASSDRQGFYGYTF

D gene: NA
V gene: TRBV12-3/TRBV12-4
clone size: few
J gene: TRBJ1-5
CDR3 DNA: TGTGCCAGCAGACAGGGTTTGGGTCAGCCCCAGCATTTT
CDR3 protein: CASRQGLGQPQHF

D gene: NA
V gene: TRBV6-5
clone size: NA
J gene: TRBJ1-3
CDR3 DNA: TGTGCCAGCAGTTACTCGACAGCCTCTGGAAACACCATATATTTT
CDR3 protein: CASSYSTASGNTIYF

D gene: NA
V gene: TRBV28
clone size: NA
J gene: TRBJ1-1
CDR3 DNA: TGTGCCAGCAGTTTTTCACGGCCGGGGGGCCGGAACACTGAAGCTTTCTTT
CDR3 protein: CASSFSRPGGRNTEAFF

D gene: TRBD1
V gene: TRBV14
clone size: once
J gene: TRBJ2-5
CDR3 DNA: TGTGCCAGCAGCCAATTTACGGGGACAGGGGAGGAGACCCAGTACTTC
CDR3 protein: CASSQFTGTGEETQYF

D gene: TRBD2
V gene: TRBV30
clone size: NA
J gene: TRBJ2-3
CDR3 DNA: TGTGCCTGGAGCTCGGGGGGAGGGACAGATACGCAGTATTTT
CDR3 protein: CAWSSGGGTDTQYF

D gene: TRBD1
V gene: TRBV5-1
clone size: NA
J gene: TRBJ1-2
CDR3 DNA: TGCGCCAGCAGCTTGGCAGGGACAGGTGGCTACACCTTC
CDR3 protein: CASSLAGTGGYTF

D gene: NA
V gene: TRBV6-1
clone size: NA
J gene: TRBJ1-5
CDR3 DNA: TGTGCCAGCAGTGAAGGGGTAGGGGCCCGCAATCAGCCCCAGCATTTT
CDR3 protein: CASSEGVGARNQPQHF

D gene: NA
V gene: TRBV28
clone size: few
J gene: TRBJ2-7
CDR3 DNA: TGTGCCAGCAGTTTAGCTTACCTCAGTTCCTACGAGCAGTACTTC
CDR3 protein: CASSLAYLSSYEQYF

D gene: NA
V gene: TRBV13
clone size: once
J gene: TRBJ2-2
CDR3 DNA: TGTGCCAGCAGCTTCGGGACAAACAACGCCGGGGAGCTGTTTTTT
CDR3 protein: CASSFGTNNAGELFF

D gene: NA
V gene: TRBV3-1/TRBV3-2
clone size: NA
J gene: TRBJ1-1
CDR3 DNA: TGTGCCAGCAGCCATCCAATAGGGGGGGCTGGAGCTTTCTTT
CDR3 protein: CASSHPIGGAGAFF

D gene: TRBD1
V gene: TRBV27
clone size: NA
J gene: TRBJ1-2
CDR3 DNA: TGTGCCAGCAGTTTACAGACAGGGCTCCACTATGGCTACACCTTC
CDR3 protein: CASSLQTGLHYGYTF

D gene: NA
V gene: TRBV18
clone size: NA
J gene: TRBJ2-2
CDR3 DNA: TGTGCCAGCTCACCAGTCCAGGTCCAGGGAACCGGGGAGCTGTTTTTT
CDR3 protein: CASSPVQVQGTGELFF

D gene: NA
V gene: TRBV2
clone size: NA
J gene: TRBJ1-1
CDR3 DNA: TGTGCCAGCAGTGAAAGGCGGGGAAACACTGAAGCTTTCTTT
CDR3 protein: CASSERRGNTEAFF

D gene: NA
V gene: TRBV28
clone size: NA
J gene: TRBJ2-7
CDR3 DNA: TGTGCCAGCAGTCGCCGGACGGTTGACAGCTACGAGCAGTACTTC
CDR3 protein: CASSRRTVDSYEQYF

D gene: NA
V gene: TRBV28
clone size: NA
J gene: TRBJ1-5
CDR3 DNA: TGTGCCAGCCTATTGATCGGGGGACCAGGGAGCAATCAGCCCCAGCATTTT
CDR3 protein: CASLLIGGPGSNQPQHF

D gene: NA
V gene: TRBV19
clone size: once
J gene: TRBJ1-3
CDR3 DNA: TGTGCCAGTAGTCCACAGGGCCCTGGAAACACCATATATTTT
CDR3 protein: CASSPQGPGNTIYF

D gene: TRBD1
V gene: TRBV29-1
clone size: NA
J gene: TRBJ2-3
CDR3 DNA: TGCAGCGTCGAAGGACAGGGGATGGGCACAGATACGCAGTATTTT
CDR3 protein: CSVEGQGMGTDTQYF

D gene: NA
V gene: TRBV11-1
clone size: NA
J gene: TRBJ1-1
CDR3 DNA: TGTGCCAGCAGCCTGTTAGTACAGGGTACTGAAGCTTTCTTT
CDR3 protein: CASSLLVQGTEAFF